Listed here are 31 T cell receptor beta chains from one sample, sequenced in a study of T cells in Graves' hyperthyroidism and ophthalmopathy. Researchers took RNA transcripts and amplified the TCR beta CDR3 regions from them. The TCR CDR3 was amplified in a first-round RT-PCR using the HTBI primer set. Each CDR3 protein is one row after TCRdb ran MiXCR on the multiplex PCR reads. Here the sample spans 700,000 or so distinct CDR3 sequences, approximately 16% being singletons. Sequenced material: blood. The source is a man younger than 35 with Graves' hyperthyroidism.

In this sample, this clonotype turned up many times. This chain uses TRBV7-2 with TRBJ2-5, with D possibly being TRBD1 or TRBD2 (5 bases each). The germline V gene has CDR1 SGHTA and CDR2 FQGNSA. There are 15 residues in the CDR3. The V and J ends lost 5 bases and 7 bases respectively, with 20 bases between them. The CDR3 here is CASSGDPGTLGTQYF. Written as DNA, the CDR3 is TGTGCCAGCAGCGGAGACCCCGGGACCCTGGGGACCCAGTACTTC.

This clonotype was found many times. CDR3 residues: CASSNASRAYEQYF. Written as DNA, the CDR3 is TGTGCCAGCAGTAACGCATCCAGAGCCTACGAGCAGTACTTC. The rearrangement links TRBV2 to TRBJ2-7, with unresolved D. Trimming took 5 bases from V and 2 from J, leaving 13 bases between them. Germline CDR1 is SNHLY and CDR2 is FYNNEI. CDR3 length: 14 residues.

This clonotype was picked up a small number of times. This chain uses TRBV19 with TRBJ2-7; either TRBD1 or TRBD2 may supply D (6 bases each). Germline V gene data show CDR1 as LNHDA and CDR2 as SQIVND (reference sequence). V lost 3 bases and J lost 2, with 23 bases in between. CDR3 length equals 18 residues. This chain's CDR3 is CASSISVRGRQYTYEQYF. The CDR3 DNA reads TGTGCCAGTAGTATCTCCGTCCGGGGGCGACAGTATACCTACGAGCAGTACTTC.

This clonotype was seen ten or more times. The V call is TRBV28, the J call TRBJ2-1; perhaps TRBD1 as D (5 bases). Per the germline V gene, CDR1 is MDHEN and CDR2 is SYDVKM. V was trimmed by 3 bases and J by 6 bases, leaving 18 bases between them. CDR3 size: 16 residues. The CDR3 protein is CASSLLSAGIGNEQFF. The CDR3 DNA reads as TGTGCCAGCAGTTTGTTGTCGGCAGGGATCGGCAATGAGCAGTTCTTC.

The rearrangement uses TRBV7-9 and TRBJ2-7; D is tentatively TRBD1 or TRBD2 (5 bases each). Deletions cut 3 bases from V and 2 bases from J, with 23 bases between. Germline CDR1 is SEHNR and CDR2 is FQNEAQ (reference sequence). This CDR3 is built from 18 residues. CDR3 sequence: CASSLVKMSWDPAYEQYF. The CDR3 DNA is TGTGCCAGCAGCTTGGTTAAAATGAGTTGGGACCCAGCCTACGAGCAGTACTTC.

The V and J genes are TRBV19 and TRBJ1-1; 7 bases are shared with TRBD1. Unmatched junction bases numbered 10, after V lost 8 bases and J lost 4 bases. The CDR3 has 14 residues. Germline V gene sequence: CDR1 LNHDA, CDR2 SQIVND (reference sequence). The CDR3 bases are TGTGCCAGTGGACCAGGGGGGGGGGGCACTGAAGCTTTCTTT. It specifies CASGPGGGGTEAFF.

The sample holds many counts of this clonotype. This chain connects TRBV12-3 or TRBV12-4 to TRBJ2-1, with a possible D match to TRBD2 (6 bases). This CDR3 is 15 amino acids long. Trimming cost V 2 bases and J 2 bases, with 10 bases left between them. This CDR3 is CASSLRGRTYNEQFF. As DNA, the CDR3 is TGTGCCAGCAGTTTAAGAGGGAGGACCTACAATGAGCAGTTCTTC.

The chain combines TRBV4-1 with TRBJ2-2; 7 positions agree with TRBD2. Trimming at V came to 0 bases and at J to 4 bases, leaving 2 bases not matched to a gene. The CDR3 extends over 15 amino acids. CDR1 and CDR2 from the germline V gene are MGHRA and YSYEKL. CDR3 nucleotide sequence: TGCGCCAGCAGCCAAGATGGGGGGGGCACCGGGGAGCTGTTTTTT. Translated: CASSQDGGGTGELFF.

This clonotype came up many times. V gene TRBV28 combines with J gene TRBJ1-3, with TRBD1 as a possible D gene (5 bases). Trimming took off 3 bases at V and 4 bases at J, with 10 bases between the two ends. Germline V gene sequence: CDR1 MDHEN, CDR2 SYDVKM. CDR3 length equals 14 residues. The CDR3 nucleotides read TGTGCCAGCAGTTTCGGGGCCTTGGGAAACACCATATATTTT. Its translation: CASSFGALGNTIYF.

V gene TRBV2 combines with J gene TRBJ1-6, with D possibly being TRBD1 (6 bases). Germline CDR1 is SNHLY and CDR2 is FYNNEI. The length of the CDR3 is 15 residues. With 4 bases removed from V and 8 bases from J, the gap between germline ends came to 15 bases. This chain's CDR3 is CASSAGQGRYSPLHF. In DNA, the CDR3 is TGTGCCAGCAGTGCGGGCCAGGGGAGATATTCACCCCTCCACTTT. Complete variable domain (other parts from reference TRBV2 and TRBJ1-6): EPEVTQTPSHQVTQMGQEVILRCVPISNHLYFYWYRQILGQKVEFLVSFYNNEISEKSEIFDDQFSVERPDGSNFTLKIRSTKLEDSAMYFCASSAGQGRYSPLHFGNGTRLTVT.

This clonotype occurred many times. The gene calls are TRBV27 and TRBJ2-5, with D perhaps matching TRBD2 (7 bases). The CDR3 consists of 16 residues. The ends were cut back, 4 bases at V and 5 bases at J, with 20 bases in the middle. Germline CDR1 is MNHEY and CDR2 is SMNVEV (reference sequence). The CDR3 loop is CASSSKREGGQETQYF. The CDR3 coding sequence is TGTGCCAGCAGTTCGAAGCGGGAAGGGGGGCAGGAGACCCAGTACTTC.

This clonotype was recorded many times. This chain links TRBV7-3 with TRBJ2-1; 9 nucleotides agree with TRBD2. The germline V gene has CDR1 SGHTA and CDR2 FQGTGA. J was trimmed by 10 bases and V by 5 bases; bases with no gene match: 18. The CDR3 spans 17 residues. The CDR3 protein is CASSMGGAGTSSGEQFF. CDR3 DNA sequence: TGTGCCAGCAGCATGGGCGGGGCGGGGACTAGCTCTGGCGAGCAGTTCTTC.

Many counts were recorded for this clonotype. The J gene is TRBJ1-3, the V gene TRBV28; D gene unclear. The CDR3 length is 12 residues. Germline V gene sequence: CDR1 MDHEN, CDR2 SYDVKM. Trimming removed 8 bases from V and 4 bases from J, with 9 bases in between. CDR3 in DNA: TGTGCCAGCCTACAGACGGGAAACACCATATATTTT. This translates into CASLQTGNTIYF.

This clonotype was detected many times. CDR3 loop: CASTGEDSASRQQYF. In DNA form, the CDR3 reads TGTGCCAGCACCGGAGAAGACAGCGCTTCTAGGCAGCAGTACTTC. This chain connects TRBV2 to TRBJ2-7; TRBD1 is a possible D gene (5 bases). In germline, CDR1 is SNHLY, CDR2 FYNNEI. V lost 7 bases and J lost 8, with 24 bases in between. CDR3 size: 15 residues.

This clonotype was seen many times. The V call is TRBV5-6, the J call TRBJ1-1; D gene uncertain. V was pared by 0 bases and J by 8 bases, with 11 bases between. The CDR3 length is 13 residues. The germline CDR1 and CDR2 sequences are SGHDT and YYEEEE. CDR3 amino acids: CASSLANQPEAFF. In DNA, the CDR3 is TGTGCCAGCAGCTTGGCCAACCAGCCAGAAGCTTTCTTT.

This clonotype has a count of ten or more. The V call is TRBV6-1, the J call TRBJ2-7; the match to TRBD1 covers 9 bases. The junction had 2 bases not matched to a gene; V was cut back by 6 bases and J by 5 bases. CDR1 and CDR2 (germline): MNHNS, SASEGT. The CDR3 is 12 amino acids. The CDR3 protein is CASRQGANEQYF. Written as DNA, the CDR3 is TGTGCCAGCAGACAGGGGGCGAACGAGCAGTACTTC.

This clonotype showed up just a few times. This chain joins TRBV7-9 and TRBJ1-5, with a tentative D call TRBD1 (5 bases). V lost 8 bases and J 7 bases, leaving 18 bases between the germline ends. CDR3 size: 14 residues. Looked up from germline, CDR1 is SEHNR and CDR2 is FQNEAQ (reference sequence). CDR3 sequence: CASSRRGTGQPQHF. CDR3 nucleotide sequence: TGTGCCAGCTCCCGGAGGGGCACTGGGCAGCCCCAGCATTTT.

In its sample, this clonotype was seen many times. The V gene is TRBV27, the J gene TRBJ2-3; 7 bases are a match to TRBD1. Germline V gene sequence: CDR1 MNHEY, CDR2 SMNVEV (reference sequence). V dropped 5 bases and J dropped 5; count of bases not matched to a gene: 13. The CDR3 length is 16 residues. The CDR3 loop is CASSKIPPPGGDTQYF. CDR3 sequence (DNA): TGTGCCAGCAGTAAGATTCCGCCGCCAGGGGGAGATACGCAGTATTTT.

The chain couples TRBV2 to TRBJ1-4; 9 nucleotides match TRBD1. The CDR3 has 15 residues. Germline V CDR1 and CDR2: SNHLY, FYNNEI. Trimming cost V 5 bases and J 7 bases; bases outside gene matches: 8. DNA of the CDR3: TGTGCCAGCAGTCCTACAGGGGGCGGGGGTGAAAAACTGTTTTTT. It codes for CASSPTGGGGEKLFF. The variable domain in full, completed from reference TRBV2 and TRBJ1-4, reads EPEVTQTPSHQVTQMGQEVILRCVPISNHLYFYWYRQILGQKVEFLVSFYNNEISEKSEIFDDQFSVERPDGSNFTLKIRSTKLEDSAMYFCASSPTGGGGEKLFFGSGTQLSVL.

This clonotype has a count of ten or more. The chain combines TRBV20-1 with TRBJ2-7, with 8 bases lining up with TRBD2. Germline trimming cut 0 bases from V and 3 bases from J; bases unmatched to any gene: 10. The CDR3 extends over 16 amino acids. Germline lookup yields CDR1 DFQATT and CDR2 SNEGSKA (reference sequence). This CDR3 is CSARDRGVSGGYEQYF. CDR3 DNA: TGCAGTGCTAGAGATCGCGGGGTGAGCGGGGGCTACGAGCAGTACTTC.

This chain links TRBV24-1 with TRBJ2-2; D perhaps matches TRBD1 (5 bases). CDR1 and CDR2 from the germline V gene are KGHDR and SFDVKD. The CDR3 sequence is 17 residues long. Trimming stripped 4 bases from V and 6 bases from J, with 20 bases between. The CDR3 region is CATSDNSVAGKSGELFF. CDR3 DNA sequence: TGTGCCACCAGTGACAACAGCGTGGCAGGGAAATCCGGGGAGCTGTTTTTT.

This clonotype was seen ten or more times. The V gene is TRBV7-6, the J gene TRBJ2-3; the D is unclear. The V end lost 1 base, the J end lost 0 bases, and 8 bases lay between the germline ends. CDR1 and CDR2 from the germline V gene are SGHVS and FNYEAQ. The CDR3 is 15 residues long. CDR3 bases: TGTGCCAGCAGCTTAGAGGCAGAGAGCACAGATACGCAGTATTTT. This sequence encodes CASSLEAESTDTQYF.

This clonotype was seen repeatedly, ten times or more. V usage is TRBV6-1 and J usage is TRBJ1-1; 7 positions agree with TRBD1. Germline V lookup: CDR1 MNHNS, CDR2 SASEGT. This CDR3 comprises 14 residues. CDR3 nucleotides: TGTGTCACAACGAAGGGGGCGGTCAACACTGAAGCTTTCTTT. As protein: CVTTKGAVNTEAFF.

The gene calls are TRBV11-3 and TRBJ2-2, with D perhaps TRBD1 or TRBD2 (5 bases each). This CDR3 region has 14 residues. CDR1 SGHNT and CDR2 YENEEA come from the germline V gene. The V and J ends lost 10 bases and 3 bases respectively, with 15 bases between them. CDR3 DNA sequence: TGTGCCACCAGGGACCAATACTACACCGGGGAGCTGTTTTTT. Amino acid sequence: CATRDQYYTGELFF.

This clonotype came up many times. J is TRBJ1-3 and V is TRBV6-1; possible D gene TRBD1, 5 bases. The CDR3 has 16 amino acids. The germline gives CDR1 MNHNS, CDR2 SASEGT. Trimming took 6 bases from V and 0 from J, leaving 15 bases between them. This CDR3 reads CASRQAGRTSGNTIYF. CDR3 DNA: TGTGCCAGCAGACAGGCGGGACGAACCTCTGGAAACACCATATATTTT.

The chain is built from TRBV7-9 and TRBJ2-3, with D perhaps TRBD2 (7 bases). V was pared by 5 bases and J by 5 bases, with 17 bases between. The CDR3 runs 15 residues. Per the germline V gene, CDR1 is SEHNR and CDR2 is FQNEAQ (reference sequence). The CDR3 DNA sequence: TGTGCCAGCAGCGGCGGGGGCGGGGCCCTAGATACGCAGTATTTT. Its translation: CASSGGGGALDTQYF.

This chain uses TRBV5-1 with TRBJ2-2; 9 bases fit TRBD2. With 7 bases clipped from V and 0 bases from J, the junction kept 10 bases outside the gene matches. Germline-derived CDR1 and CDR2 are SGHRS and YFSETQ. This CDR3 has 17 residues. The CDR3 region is CASARVAGGPNTGELFF. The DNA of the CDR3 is TGCGCCAGCGCCCGTGTGGCGGGAGGGCCGAACACCGGGGAGCTGTTTTTT.

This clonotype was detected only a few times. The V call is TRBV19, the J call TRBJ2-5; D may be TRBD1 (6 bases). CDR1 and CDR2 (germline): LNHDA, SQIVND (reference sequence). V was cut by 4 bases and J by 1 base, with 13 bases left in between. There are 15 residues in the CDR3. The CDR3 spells CASSTDRPGQETQYF. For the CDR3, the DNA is TGTGCCAGTAGTACTGACAGGCCTGGCCAAGAGACCCAGTACTTC.

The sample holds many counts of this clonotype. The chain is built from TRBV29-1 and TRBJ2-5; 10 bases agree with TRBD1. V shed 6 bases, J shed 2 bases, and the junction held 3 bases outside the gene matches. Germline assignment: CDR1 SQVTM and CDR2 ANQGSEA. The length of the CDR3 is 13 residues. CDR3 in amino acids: CSVPDRGQETQYF. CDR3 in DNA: TGCAGCGTCCCGGACAGGGGGCAAGAGACCCAGTACTTC.

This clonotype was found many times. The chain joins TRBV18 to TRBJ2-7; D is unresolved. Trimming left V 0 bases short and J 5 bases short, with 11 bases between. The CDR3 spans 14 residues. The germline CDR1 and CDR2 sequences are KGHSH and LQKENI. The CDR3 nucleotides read TGTGCCAGCTCACCACCGCTGGGATTCCACGAGCAGTACTTC. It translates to CASSPPLGFHEQYF.

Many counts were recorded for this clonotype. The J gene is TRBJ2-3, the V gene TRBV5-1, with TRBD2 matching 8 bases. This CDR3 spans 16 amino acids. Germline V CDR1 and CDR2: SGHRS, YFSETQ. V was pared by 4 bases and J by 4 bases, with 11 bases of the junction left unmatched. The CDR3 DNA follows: TGCGCCAGCAGCCCCGTGACTAGCGTCCCCGCAGATACGCAGTATTTT. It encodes CASSPVTSVPADTQYF.